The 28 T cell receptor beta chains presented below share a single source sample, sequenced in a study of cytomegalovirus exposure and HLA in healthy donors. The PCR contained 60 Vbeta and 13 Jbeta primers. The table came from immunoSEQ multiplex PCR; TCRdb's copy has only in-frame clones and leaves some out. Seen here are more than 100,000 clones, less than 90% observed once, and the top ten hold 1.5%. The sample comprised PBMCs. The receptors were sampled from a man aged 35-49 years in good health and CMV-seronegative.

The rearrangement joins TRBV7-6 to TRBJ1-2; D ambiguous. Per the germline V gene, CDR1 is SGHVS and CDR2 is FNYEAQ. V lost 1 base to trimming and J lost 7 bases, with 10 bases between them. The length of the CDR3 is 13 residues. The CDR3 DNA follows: TGTGCCAGCAGCTTAGACTCCGGTGGTGGCTACACCTTC. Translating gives CASSLDSGGGYTF.

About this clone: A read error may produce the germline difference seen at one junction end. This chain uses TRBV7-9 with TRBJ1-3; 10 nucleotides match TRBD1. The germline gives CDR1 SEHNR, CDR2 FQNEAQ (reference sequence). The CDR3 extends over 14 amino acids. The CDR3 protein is CSSRQGATGNTIYF. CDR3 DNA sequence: TGTTCCAGCAGACAGGGGGCGACTGGAAACACCATATATTTT.

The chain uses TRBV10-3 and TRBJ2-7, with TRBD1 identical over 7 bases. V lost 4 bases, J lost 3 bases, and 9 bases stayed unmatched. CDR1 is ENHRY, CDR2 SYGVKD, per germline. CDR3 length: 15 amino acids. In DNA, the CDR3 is TGTGCCATCAGTGGGGTAGGGGGCGAAATCTACGAGCAGTACTTC. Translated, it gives CAISGVGGEIYEQYF.

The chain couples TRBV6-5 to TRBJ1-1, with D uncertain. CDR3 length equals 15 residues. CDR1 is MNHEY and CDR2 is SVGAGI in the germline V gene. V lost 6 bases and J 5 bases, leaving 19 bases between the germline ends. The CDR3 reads CASRISSAVRTEAFF. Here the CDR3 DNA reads TGTGCCAGCAGAATCAGTTCTGCGGTAAGGACTGAAGCTTTCTTT.

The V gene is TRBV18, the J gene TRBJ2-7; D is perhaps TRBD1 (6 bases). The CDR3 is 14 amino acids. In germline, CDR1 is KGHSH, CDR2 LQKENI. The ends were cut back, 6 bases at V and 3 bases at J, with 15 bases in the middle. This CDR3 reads CASSLGGAIYEQYF. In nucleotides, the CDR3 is TGTGCCAGCTCTCTTGGGGGCGCAATCTACGAGCAGTACTTC.

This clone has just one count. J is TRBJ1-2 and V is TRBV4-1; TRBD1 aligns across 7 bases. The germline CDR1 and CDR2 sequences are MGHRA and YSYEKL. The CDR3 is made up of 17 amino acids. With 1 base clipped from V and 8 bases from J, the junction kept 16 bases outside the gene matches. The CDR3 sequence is CASSQAESPTGARGYTF. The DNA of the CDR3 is TGCGCCAGCAGCCAAGCTGAGTCCCCAACAGGGGCGAGGGGCTACACCTTC.

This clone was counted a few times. CDR3 sequence: CAISESTGPNEQYF. The DNA for the CDR3 is TGTGCCATCAGTGAGTCGACAGGGCCCAACGAGCAGTACTTC. V is TRBV10-3 and J is TRBJ2-7, with 7 bases identical to TRBD1. With V trimmed by 0 bases and J by 5 bases, 4 bases remained unmatched. The length of the CDR3 is 14 residues. From germline, CDR1 is ENHRY and CDR2 SYGVKD.

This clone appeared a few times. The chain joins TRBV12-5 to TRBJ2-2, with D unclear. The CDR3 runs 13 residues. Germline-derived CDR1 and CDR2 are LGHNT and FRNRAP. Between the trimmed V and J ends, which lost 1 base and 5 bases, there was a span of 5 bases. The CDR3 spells CASGLANTGELFF. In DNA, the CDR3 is TGTGCTAGTGGTTTGGCCAATACCGGGGAGCTGTTTTTT.

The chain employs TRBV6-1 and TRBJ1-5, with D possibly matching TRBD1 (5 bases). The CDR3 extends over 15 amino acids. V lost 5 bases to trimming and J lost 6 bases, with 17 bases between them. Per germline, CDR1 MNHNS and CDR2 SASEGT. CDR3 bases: TGTGCCAGCAGTCCCGGCCGCAGGGTTGGTCAGCCCCAGCATTTT. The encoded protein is CASSPGRRVGQPQHF.

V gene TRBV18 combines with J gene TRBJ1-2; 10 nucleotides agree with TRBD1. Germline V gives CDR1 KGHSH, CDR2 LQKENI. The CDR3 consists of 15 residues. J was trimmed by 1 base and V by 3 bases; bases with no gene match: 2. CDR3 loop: CASSPGQGDNYGYTF. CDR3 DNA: TGTGCCAGCTCACCTGGACAGGGGGATAACTATGGCTACACCTTC. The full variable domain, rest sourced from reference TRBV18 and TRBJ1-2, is NAGVMQNPRHLVRRRGQEARLRCSPMKGHSHVYWYRQLPEEGLKFMVYLQKENIIDESGMPKERFSAEFPKEGPSILRIQQVVRGDSAAYFCASSPGQGDNYGYTFGSGTRLTVV.

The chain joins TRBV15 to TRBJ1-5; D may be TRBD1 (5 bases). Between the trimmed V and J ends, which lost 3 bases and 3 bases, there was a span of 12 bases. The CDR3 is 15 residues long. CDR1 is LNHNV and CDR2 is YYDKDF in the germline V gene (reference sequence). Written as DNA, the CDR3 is TGTGCCACCAGCAGGGATGGACAAAACAATCAGCCCCAGCATTTT. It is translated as CATSRDGQNNQPQHF.

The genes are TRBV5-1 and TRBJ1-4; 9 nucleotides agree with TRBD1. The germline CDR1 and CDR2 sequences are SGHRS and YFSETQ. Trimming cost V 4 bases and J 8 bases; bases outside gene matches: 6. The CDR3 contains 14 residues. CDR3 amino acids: CASSTGQGPEKLFF. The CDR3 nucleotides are TGCGCCAGCAGCACAGGACAGGGGCCCGAAAAACTGTTTTTT.

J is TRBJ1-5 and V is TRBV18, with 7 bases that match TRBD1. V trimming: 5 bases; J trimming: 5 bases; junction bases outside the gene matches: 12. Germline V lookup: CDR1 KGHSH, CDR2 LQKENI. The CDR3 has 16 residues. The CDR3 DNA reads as TGTGCCAGCTCATCCAGGGGTCCGGGGACAGATCAGCCCCAGCATTTT. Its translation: CASSSRGPGTDQPQHF.

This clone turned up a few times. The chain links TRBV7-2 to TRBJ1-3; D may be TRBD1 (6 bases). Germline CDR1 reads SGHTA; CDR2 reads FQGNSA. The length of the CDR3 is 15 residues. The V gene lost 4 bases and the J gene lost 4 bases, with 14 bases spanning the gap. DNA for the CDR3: TGTGCCAGCAGCTCTCGGACAGTTACAGGAAACACCATATATTTT. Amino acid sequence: CASSSRTVTGNTIYF.

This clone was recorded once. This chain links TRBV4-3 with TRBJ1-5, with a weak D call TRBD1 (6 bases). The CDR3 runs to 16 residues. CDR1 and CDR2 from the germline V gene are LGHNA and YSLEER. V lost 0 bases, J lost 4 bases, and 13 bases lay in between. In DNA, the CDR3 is TGCGCCAGCAGCCAAGATTGGGGACACGGGAATCAGCCCCAGCATTTT. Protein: CASSQDWGHGNQPQHF.

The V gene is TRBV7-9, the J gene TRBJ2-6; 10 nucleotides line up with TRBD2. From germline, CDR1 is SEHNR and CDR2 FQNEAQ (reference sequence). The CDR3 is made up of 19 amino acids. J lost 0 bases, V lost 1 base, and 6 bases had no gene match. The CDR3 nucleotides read TGTGCCAGCAGCTTAGGCCTAGCGGGAGTGAGCTCTGGGGCCAACGTCCTGACTTTC. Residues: CASSLGLAGVSSGANVLTF.

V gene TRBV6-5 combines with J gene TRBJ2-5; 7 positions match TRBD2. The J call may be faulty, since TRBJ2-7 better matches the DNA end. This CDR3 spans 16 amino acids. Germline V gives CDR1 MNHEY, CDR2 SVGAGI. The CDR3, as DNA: TGTGCCAGCAGTTACTCGGGAGGGAATCCCTCCTACGAGCAGTACTTC. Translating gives CASSYSGGNPSYEQYF.

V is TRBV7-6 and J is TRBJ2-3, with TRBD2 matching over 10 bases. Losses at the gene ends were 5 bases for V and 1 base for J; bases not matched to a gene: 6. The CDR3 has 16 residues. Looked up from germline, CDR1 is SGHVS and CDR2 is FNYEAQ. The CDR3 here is CASSPGTSARTDTQYF. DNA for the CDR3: TGTGCCAGCAGCCCAGGGACTAGCGCACGCACAGATACGCAGTATTTT. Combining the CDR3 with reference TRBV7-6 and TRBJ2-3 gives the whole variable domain GAGVSQSPRYKVTKRGQDVALRCDPISGHVSLYWYRQALGQGPEFLTYFNYEAQQDKSGLPNDRFSAERPEGSISTLTIQRTEQRDSAMYRCASSPGTSARTDTQYFGPGTRLTVL.

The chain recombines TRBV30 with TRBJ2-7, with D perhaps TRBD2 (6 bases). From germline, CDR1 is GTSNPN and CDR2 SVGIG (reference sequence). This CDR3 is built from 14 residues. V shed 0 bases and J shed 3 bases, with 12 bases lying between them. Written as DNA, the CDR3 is TGTGCCTGGAGTGTACGTGGGGGGATCTACGAGCAGTACTTC. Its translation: CAWSVRGGIYEQYF.

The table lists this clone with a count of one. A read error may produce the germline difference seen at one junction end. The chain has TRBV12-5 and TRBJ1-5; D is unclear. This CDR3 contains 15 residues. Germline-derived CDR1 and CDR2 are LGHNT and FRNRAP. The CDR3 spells CAGGRTQQSYQPQHF. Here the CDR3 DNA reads TGTGCTGGTGGACGAACCCAACAGAGTTATCAGCCCCAGCATTTT.

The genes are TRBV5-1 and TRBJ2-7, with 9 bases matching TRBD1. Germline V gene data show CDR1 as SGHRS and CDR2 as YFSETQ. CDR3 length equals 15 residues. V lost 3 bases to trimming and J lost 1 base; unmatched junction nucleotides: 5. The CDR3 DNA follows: TGCGCCAGCAGCTACCAAGGACAGGGGTCCTACGAGCAGTACTTC. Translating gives CASSYQGQGSYEQYF.

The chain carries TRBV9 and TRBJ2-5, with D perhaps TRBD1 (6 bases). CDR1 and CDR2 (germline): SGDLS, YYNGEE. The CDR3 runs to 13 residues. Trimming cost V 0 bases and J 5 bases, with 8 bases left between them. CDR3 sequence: CASSVGQGETQYF. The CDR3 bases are TGTGCCAGCAGCGTAGGGCAGGGGGAGACCCAGTACTTC. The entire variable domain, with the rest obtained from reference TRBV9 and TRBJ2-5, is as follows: DSGVTQTPKHLITATGQRVTLRCSPRSGDLSVYWYQQSLDQGLQFLIQYYNGEERAKGNILERFSAQQFPDLHSELNLSSLELGDSALYFCASSVGQGETQYFGPGTRLLVL.

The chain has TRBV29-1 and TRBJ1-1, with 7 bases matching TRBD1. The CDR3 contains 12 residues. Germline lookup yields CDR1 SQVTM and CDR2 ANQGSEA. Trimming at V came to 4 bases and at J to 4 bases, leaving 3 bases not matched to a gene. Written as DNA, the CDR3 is TGCAGCGTTGTAGGGGGCGGCACTGAAGCTTTCTTT. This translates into CSVVGGGTEAFF.

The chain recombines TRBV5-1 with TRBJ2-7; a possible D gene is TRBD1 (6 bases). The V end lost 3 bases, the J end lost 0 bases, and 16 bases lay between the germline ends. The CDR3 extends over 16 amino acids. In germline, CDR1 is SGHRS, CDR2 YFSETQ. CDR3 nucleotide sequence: TGCGCCAGCAGCTCCCCAGGGACACAGAGCTCCTACGAGCAGTACTTC. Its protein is CASSSPGTQSSYEQYF.

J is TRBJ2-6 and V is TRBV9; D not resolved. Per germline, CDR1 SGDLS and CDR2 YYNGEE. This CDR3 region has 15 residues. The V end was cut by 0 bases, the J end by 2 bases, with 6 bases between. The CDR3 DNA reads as TGTGCCAGCAGCGTAGATCCGGCTGGGGCCAACGTCCTGACTTTC. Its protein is CASSVDPAGANVLTF.

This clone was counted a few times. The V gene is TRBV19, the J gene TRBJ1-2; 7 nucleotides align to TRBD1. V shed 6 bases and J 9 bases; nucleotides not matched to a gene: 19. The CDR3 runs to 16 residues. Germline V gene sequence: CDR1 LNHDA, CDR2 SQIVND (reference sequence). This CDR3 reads CASRSEPTGRTASYTF. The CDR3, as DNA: TGTGCCAGTAGGAGTGAACCGACAGGGAGGACTGCCAGCTACACCTTC.

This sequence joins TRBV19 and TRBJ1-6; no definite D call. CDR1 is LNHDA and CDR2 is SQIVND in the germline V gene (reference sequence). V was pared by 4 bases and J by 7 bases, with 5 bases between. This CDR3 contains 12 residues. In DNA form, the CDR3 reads TGTGCCAGTAGTAGGGCAAATTCACCCCTCCACTTT. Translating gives CASSRANSPLHF.

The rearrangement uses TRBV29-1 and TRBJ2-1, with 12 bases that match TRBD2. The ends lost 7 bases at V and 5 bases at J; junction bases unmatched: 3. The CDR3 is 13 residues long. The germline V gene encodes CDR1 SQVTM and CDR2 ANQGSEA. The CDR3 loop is CSARLAGDNEQFF. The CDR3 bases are TGCAGCGCCCGACTAGCGGGGGACAATGAGCAGTTCTTC.